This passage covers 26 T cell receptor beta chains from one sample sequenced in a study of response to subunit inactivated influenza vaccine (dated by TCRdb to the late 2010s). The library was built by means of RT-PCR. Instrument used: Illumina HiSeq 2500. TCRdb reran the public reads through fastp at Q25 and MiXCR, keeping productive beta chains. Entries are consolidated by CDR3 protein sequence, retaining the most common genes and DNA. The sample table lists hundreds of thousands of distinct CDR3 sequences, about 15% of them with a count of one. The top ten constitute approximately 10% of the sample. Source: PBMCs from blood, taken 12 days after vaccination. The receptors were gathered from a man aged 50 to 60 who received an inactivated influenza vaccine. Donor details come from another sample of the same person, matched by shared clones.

This chain's CDR3 is CASSEALASGNDGELFF. CDR3 sequence (DNA): TGTGCCAGCAGTGAAGCGCTTGCTTCCGGCAATGACGGGGAGCTGTTTTTT. The rearrangement uses TRBV2 and TRBJ2-2; D ambiguous. CDR3 length equals 17 residues. Germline CDR1 SNHLY, CDR2 FYNNEI. Deletions cut 0 bases from V and 7 bases from J, with 18 bases between.

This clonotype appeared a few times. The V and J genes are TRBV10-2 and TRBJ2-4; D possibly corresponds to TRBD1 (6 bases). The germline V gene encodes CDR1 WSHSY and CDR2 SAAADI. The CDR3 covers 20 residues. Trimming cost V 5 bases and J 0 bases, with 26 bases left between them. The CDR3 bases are TGCGCCAGCAGTCGCACAACCTCAACATATTCACAGGGAGCCAAAAACATTCAGTACTTC. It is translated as CASSRTTSTYSQGAKNIQYF.

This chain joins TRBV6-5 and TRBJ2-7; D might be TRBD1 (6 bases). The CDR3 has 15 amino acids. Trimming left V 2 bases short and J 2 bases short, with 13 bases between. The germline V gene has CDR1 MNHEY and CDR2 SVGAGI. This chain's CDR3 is CASSYNPDRPYEQYF. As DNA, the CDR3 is TGTGCCAGCAGTTACAACCCGGACAGACCCTACGAGCAGTACTTC.

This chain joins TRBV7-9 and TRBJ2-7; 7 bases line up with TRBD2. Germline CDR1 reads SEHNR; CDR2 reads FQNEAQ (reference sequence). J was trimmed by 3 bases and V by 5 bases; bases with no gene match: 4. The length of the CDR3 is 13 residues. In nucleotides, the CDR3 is TGTGCCAGCAGCGGTGGGGAGGGCTACGAGCAGTACTTC. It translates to CASSGGEGYEQYF. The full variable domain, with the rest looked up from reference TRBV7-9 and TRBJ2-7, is DTGVSQNPRHKITKRGQNVTFRCDPISEHNRLYWYRQTLGQGPEFLTYFQNEAQLEKSRLLSDRFSAERPKGSFSTLEIQRTEQGDSAMYLCASSGGEGYEQYFGPGTRLTVT.

The CDR3 is CAIRKASRETQYF. CDR3 sequence (DNA): TGTGCCATCAGAAAAGCGTCCCGGGAGACCCAGTACTTC. This chain uses TRBV10-3 with TRBJ2-5; D is undetermined. Germline-derived CDR1 and CDR2 are ENHRY and SYGVKD. V lost 6 bases and J 5 bases, leaving 13 bases between the germline ends. The CDR3 totals 13 residues.

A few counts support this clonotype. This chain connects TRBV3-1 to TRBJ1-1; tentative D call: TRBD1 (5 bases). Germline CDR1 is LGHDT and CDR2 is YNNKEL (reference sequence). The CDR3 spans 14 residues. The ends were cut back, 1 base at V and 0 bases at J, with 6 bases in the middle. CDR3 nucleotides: TGTGCCAGCAGCCAAGCCAGGGTGAACACTGAAGCTTTCTTT. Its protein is CASSQARVNTEAFF.

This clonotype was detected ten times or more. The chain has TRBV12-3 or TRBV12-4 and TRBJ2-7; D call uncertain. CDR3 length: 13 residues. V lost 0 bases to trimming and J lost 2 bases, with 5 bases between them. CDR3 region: CASSLASTYEQYF. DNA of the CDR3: TGTGCCAGCAGTTTAGCTTCCACCTACGAGCAGTACTTC.

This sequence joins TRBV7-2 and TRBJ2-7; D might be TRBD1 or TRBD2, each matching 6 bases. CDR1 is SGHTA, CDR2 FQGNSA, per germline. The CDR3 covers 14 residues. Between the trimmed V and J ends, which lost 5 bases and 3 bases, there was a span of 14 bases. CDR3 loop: CASSQGSGLYEQYF. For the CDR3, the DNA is TGTGCCAGCAGCCAGGGGTCGGGACTCTACGAGCAGTACTTC.

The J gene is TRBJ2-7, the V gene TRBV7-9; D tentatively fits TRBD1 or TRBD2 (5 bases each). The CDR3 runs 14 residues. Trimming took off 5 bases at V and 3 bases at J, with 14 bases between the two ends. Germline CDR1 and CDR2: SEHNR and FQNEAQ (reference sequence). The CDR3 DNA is TGTGCCAGCAGCCGCCTGGGACGGTACTACGAGCAGTACTTC. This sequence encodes CASSRLGRYYEQYF. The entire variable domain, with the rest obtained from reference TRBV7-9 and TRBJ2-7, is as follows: DTGVSQNPRHKITKRGQNVTFRCDPISEHNRLYWYRQTLGQGPEFLTYFQNEAQLEKSRLLSDRFSAERPKGSFSTLEIQRTEQGDSAMYLCASSRLGRYYEQYFGPGTRLTVT.

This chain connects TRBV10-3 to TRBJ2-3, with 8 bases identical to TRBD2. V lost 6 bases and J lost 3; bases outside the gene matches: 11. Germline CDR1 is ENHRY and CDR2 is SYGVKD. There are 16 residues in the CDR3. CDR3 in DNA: TGTGCCATCAGCGCAAAAGCGGGCGGGGGGACAGATACGCAGTATTTT. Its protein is CAISAKAGGGTDTQYF.

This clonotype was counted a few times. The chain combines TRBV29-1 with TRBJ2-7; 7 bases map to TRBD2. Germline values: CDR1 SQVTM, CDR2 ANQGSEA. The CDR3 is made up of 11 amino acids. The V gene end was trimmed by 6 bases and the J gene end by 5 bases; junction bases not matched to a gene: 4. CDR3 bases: TGCAGCGTGGGGGGGGGAAACGAGCAGTACTTC. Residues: CSVGGGNEQYF.

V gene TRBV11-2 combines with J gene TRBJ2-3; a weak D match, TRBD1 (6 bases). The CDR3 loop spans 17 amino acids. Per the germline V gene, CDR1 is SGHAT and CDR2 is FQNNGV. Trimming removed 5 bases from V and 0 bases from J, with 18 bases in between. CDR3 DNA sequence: TGTGCCAGCAGCCCCAGTCCAGGACAGCCTAGCACAGATACGCAGTATTTT. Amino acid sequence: CASSPSPGQPSTDTQYF.

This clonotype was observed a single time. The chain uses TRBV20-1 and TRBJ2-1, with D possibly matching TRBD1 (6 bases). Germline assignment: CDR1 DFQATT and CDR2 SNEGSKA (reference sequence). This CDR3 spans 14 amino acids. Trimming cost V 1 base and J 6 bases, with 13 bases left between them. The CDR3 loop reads CSARVTGDVNEQFF. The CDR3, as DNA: TGCAGTGCTAGAGTGACAGGAGATGTCAATGAGCAGTTCTTC.

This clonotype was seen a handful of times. This chain's CDR3 is CASSLGGSGPTYEQYF. The CDR3 region has the DNA TGTGCCAGCAGCTTAGGGGGTTCGGGGCCAACCTACGAGCAGTACTTC. The gene calls are TRBV7-2 and TRBJ2-7; the D call may be TRBD1 or TRBD2 (5 bases each). CDR1 and CDR2 from the germline V gene are SGHTA and FQGNSA. The V and J ends lost 1 base and 2 bases respectively, with 15 bases between them. CDR3 length: 16 residues.

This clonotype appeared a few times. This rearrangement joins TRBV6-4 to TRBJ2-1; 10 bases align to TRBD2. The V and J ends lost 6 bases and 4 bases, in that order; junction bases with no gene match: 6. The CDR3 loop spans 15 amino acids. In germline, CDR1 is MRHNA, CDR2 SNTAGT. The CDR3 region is CASSPSGSLYNEQFF. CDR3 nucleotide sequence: TGTGCCAGCAGCCCTAGCGGGAGTTTATACAATGAGCAGTTCTTC.

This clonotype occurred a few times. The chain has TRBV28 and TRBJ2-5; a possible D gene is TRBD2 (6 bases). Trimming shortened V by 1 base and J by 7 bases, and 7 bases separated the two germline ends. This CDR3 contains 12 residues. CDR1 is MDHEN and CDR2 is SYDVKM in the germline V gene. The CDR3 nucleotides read TGTGCCAGCAGTTTATTCGGGGGGACCCAGTACTTC. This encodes CASSLFGGTQYF.

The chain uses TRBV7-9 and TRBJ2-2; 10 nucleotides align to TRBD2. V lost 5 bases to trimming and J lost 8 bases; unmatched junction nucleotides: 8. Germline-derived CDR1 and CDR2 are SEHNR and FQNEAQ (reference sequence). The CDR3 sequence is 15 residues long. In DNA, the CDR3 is TGTGCCAGCAGCGCCCCGGGACTAGCGCGTGGGGAGCTGTTTTTT. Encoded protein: CASSAPGLARGELFF.

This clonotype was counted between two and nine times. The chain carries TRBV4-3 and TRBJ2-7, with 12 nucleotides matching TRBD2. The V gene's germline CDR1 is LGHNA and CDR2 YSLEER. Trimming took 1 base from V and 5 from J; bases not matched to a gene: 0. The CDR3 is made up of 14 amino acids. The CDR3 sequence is CASSQGLAGDEQYF. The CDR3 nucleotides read TGCGCCAGCAGCCAAGGACTAGCGGGAGACGAGCAGTACTTC.

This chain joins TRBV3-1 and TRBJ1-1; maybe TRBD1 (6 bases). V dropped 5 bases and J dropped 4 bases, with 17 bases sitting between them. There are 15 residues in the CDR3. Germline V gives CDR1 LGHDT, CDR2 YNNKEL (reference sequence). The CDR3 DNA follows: TGTGCCAGCAGCTCGGACAGTTTTACGGGCACTGAAGCTTTCTTT. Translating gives CASSSDSFTGTEAFF. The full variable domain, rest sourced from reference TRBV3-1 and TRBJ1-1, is DTAVSQTPKYLVTQMGNDKSIKCEQNLGHDTMYWYKQDSKKFLKIMFSYNNKELIINETVPNRFSPKSPDKAHLNLHINSLELGDSAVYFCASSSDSFTGTEAFFGQGTRLTVV.

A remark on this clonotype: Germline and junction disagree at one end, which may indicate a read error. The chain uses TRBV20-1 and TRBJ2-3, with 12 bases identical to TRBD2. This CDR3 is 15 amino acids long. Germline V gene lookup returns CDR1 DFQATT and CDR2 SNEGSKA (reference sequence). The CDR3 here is CIALKLAGGLDTQYF. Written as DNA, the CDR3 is TGCATTGCTCTTAAACTAGCGGGGGGCCTAGATACGCAGTATTTT.

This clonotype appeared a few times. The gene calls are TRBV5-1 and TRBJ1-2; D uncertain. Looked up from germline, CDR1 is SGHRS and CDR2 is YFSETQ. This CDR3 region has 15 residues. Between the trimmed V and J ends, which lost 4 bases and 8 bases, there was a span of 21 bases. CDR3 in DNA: TGCGCCAGCAGCGGTATAGGGCAGGTCGACGAAGGCTACACCTTC. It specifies CASSGIGQVDEGYTF.

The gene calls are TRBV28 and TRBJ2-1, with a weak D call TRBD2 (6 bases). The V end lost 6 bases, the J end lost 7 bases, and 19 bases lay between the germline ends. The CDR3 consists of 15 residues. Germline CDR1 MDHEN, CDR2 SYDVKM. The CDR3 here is CASRLRVAVRNEQFF. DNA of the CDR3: TGTGCCAGCAGACTCAGGGTAGCGGTTAGGAATGAGCAGTTCTTC.

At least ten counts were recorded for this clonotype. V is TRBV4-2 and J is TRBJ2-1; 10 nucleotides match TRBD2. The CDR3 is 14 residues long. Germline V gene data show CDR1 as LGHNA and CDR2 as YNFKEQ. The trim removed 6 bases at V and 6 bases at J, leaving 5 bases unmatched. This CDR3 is CASRGLAKFNEQFF. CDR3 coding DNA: TGTGCCAGCAGGGGACTAGCGAAATTCAATGAGCAGTTCTTC.

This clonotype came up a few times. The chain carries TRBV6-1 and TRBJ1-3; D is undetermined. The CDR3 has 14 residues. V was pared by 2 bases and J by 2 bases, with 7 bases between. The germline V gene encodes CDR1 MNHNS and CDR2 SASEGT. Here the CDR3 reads CASSESRPGNTIYF. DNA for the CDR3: TGTGCCAGCAGTGAAAGTCGGCCTGGAAACACCATATATTTT.

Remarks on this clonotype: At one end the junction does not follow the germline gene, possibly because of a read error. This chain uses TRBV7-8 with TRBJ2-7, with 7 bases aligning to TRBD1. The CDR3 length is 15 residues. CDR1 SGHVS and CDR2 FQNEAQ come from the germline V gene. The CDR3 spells CASSPPGQASYEQDF. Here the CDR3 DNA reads TGTGCCAGCAGCCCTCCTGGACAGGCGTCCTACGAGCAGGACTTC.

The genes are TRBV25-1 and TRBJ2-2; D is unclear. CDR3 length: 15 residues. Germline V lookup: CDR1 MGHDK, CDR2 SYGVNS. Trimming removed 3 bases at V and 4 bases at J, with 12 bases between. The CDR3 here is CASSEQEIRTGELFF. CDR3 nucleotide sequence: TGTGCCAGCAGTGAGCAGGAGATTCGCACCGGGGAGCTGTTTTTT.